The rows below give T cell receptor beta chains drawn from one sample of a study of CD8 T cells in Susac syndrome. Using its own MiXCR run on the immunoSEQ multiplex PCR reads, TCRdb lists one record per CDR3 protein. There are fewer than 80,000 distinct CDR3 sequences in the sample; 95% occur only once, and about 0.25% lies in the top ten. The material sequenced was CD8+ T cells from PBMCs. The receptors come from a human donor in good health. Each CDR3 is given with its conserved first and last residue. The order of the fields is clone size, D gene, V gene, J gene, CDR3 DNA, CDR3 protein. A D gene is named only where the DNA matches it firmly. Rows may omit the clone size; those that give it use once, few, many or a size class.

clone size: .; D gene: .; V gene: TRBV6-5; J gene: TRBJ1-2; CDR3 DNA: TGTGCCAGCAGTCCACTGACAGCTAACTATGGCTACACCTTC; CDR3 protein: CASSPLTANYGYTF
clone size: .; D gene: TRBD2; V gene: TRBV4-1; J gene: TRBJ2-1; CDR3 DNA: TGCGCCAGCAGCCCTAGCGGGGGGGCAAATGAGCAGTTCTTC; CDR3 protein: CASSPSGGANEQFF
clone size: .; D gene: .; V gene: TRBV4-1; J gene: TRBJ1-2; CDR3 DNA: TGCGCCAGCAGCCAAGAGAACAGCTATGGCTACACCTTC; CDR3 protein: CASSQENSYGYTF
clone size: few; D gene: .; V gene: TRBV7-2; J gene: TRBJ1-1; CDR3 DNA: TGTGCCAGCAGCTTAGGGGACCGGTTGGAAGCTTTCTTT; CDR3 protein: CASSLGDRLEAFF
clone size: .; D gene: .; V gene: TRBV5-1; J gene: TRBJ1-4; CDR3 DNA: TGCGCCAGCAGGGACCCCCTTACTAATGAAAAACTGTTTTTT; CDR3 protein: CASRDPLTNEKLFF
clone size: .; D gene: .; V gene: TRBV29-1; J gene: TRBJ2-5; CDR3 DNA: TGCAGCGTTGAGCCCGACCGTGGAGAGACCCAGTACTTC; CDR3 protein: CSVEPDRGETQYF
clone size: .; D gene: .; V gene: TRBV2; J gene: TRBJ2-1; CDR3 DNA: TGTGCCAGCAGTGACGCCGTGGTACATGAGCAGTTCTTC; CDR3 protein: CASSDAVVHEQFF
clone size: .; D gene: .; V gene: TRBV19; J gene: TRBJ1-1; CDR3 DNA: TGTGCCAGTAGTATGGTAGGGAACACTGAAGCTTTCTTT; CDR3 protein: CASSMVGNTEAFF
clone size: .; D gene: TRBD1; V gene: TRBV5-4; J gene: TRBJ1-1; CDR3 DNA: TGTGCCAGCAGCGGAGGACAGGGGGTGGCTTTCTTT; CDR3 protein: CASSGGQGVAFF
clone size: .; D gene: .; V gene: TRBV7-8; J gene: TRBJ2-7; CDR3 DNA: TGTGCCAGCAGCTTATTGGGGGGTCCCTACGAGCAGTACTTC; CDR3 protein: CASSLLGGPYEQYF
clone size: few; D gene: .; V gene: TRBV29-1; J gene: TRBJ2-1; CDR3 DNA: TGCAGCGTTGACGGACAGCCCTACAATGAGCAGTTCTTC; CDR3 protein: CSVDGQPYNEQFF
clone size: .; D gene: .; V gene: TRBV30; J gene: TRBJ1-2; CDR3 DNA: TGTGCCTGGAGTCCGACAGTCCATGGCTACACCTTC; CDR3 protein: CAWSPTVHGYTF
clone size: once; D gene: .; V gene: TRBV6-5; J gene: TRBJ2-7; CDR3 DNA: TGTGCCAGCAGTTACTCGGGCCAGCCCTACGAGCAGTACTTC; CDR3 protein: CASSYSGQPYEQYF
clone size: .; D gene: .; V gene: TRBV29-1; J gene: TRBJ2-7; CDR3 DNA: TGCAGCGTTGAGGGGGGTTGGGCTAGCGACTACGAGCAGTACTTC; CDR3 protein: CSVEGGWASDYEQYF
clone size: .; D gene: TRBD1; V gene: TRBV28; J gene: TRBJ2-5; CDR3 DNA: TGTGCCAGCAGTTTATCCATGGACAGGGAGCCCACGGAGACCCAGTACTTC; CDR3 protein: CASSLSMDREPTETQYF
clone size: once; D gene: .; V gene: TRBV2; J gene: TRBJ1-1; CDR3 DNA: TGTGCCAGCGGCCCTGACAAACCGCTGACTGAAGCTTTCTTT; CDR3 protein: CASGPDKPLTEAFF
clone size: .; D gene: TRBD2; V gene: TRBV29-1; J gene: TRBJ2-1; CDR3 DNA: TGCAGCGTGTCCTTAAGCGGGGCCTCCTACAATGAGCAGTTCTTC; CDR3 protein: CSVSLSGASYNEQFF
clone size: .; D gene: .; V gene: TRBV7-9; J gene: TRBJ1-5; CDR3 DNA: TGTGCCAGCAGCTCAGACAGGCTCCCCAATCAGCCCCAGCATTTT; CDR3 protein: CASSSDRLPNQPQHF
clone size: .; D gene: TRBD1; V gene: TRBV29-1; J gene: TRBJ2-6; CDR3 DNA: TGCAGCGTGAGGAGCCCGGGACAGCTTTCTGGGGCCAACGTCCTGACTTTC; CDR3 protein: CSVRSPGQLSGANVLTF
clone size: .; D gene: .; V gene: TRBV7-9; J gene: TRBJ2-2; CDR3 DNA: TGTGCCAGCAGCCCGACAGTGACCGGGGAGCTGTTTTTT; CDR3 protein: CASSPTVTGELFF
clone size: .; D gene: TRBD1; V gene: TRBV7-9; J gene: TRBJ1-6; CDR3 DNA: TGTGCCAGCAGCTTACAGGGGGCCTCCTATAATTCACCCCTCCACTTT; CDR3 protein: CASSLQGASYNSPLHF
clone size: .; D gene: .; V gene: TRBV11-1; J gene: TRBJ2-3; CDR3 DNA: TGTGCCAGCACTTTGGGCGGGACCTTCACAGATACGCAGTATTTT; CDR3 protein: CASTLGGTFTDTQYF
clone size: .; D gene: .; V gene: TRBV6-1; J gene: TRBJ2-1; CDR3 DNA: TGTGCCAGCGCGCGCGAATCTTCCTACAATGAGCAGTTCTTC; CDR3 protein: CASARESSYNEQFF
clone size: .; D gene: TRBD1; V gene: TRBV5-1; J gene: TRBJ2-1; CDR3 DNA: TGCGCCAGCCGAGGGACAGGGCCCTACAATGAGCAGTTCTTC; CDR3 protein: CASRGTGPYNEQFF
clone size: .; D gene: .; V gene: TRBV3-1; J gene: TRBJ1-1; CDR3 DNA: TGTGCCAGCAGCCCCATTGACAGTGAAGCTTTCTTT; CDR3 protein: CASSPIDSEAFF
clone size: .; D gene: .; V gene: TRBV3-1; J gene: TRBJ1-3; CDR3 DNA: TGTGCCAGCAGCCAAGATATCGGAAGCTCTGGAAACACCATATATTTT; CDR3 protein: CASSQDIGSSGNTIYF
clone size: .; D gene: TRBD1; V gene: TRBV5-1; J gene: TRBJ2-7; CDR3 DNA: TGCGCCAGCAGACCCGACAGGGGATTAGCGAGGGAGCAGTACTTC; CDR3 protein: CASRPDRGLAREQYF
clone size: .; D gene: .; V gene: TRBV11-2; J gene: TRBJ2-3; CDR3 DNA: TGTGCCAGCAGCTTATACCCCGGGGCGGATACGCAGTATTTT; CDR3 protein: CASSLYPGADTQYF
clone size: .; D gene: .; V gene: TRBV4-3; J gene: TRBJ1-1; CDR3 DNA: TGCGCCAGCAGCCAAGATGGGGGAGGCAGGAGCACTGAAGCTTTCTTT; CDR3 protein: CASSQDGGGRSTEAFF
clone size: .; D gene: TRBD2; V gene: TRBV5-1; J gene: TRBJ2-1; CDR3 DNA: TGCGCCAGCAGCTCTGGACTAGCGGGGGCCGCCTACAATGAGCAGTTCTTC; CDR3 protein: CASSSGLAGAAYNEQFF
clone size: .; D gene: .; V gene: TRBV19; J gene: TRBJ1-5; CDR3 DNA: TGTGCCAGTAGTATAGTTCAGGGCGGCAATCAGCCCCAGCATTTT; CDR3 protein: CASSIVQGGNQPQHF
clone size: .; D gene: .; V gene: TRBV29-1; J gene: TRBJ1-1; CDR3 DNA: TGCAGCGTGAACACTGAAGCTTTCTTT; CDR3 protein: CSVNTEAFF
clone size: once; D gene: .; V gene: TRBV29-1; J gene: TRBJ2-3; CDR3 DNA: TGCAGCGTTGTGCAGCCTTCTAGCACAGATACGCAGTATTTT; CDR3 protein: CSVVQPSSTDTQYF
clone size: .; D gene: .; V gene: TRBV19; J gene: TRBJ1-5; CDR3 DNA: TGTGCCAGTAGTGTCGTCCGGGACTTAAGCAATCAGCCCCAGCATTTT; CDR3 protein: CASSVVRDLSNQPQHF
clone size: .; D gene: .; V gene: TRBV11-2; J gene: TRBJ2-1; CDR3 DNA: TGTGCCAGCAGCTCGGCGGGCCTAGGCAATGAGCAGTTCTTC; CDR3 protein: CASSSAGLGNEQFF
clone size: .; D gene: .; V gene: TRBV3-1; J gene: TRBJ1-2; CDR3 DNA: TGTGCCAGCAGCCAAGACAGGGCCTGGGGCTACACCTTC; CDR3 protein: CASSQDRAWGYTF
clone size: .; D gene: .; V gene: TRBV28; J gene: TRBJ2-6; CDR3 DNA: TGTGCCAGCAGGGGGCCGTCTGGGGCCAACGTCCTGACTTTC; CDR3 protein: CASRGPSGANVLTF
clone size: .; D gene: .; V gene: TRBV6-4; J gene: TRBJ1-1; CDR3 DNA: TGTGCCACCCCGAAGGCTTTTCAGGTCCTCACTGAAGCTTTCTTT; CDR3 protein: CATPKAFQVLTEAFF
clone size: .; D gene: .; V gene: TRBV28; J gene: TRBJ2-7; CDR3 DNA: TGTGCCAGCAGTTTCTTCTCAGCCTACGAGCAGTACTTC; CDR3 protein: CASSFFSAYEQYF
clone size: .; D gene: .; V gene: TRBV5-1; J gene: TRBJ1-3; CDR3 DNA: TGCGCCAGCAGCTTGGAACCTGGAATCCGAAACACCATATATTTT; CDR3 protein: CASSLEPGIRNTIYF